Each of the 20 T cell receptor beta chains below was sequenced from the same sample in a study of shared clonotypes between healthy human individuals. Measured with immunoSEQ multiplex PCR; TCRdb has only the in-frame clones, and not every one. The sample carries approximately 2,000,000 clones, less than 95% recorded once. Material for sequencing was naive CD4+ T cells from PBMCs. Indicated subset: CD45RA+ positively selected. The receptors stem from a man younger than 30 in good health. Some clones in this sample may be carry-over from other donors' samples.

The table lists this clone with a count of one. The chain uses TRBV5-4 and TRBJ2-3; 9 bases are shared with TRBD2. After removal of 4 bases from V and 5 bases from J, the junction contained 5 bases not matched to a gene. Germline loops: CDR1 SGHNT, CDR2 YYREEE (reference sequence). The CDR3 is 14 residues long. The CDR3, as DNA: TGTGCCAGCAGCCAGGGACTAGCAGGAGATACGCAGTATTTT. Its protein product is CASSQGLAGDTQYF.

The chain couples TRBV19 to TRBJ1-2; the D is unclear. The CDR3 extends over 11 amino acids. CDR1 is LNHDA, CDR2 SQIVND, per germline (reference sequence). V was shortened by 5 bases and J by 7 bases, with 8 bases between the two germline ends. The CDR3 region has the DNA TGTGCCAGTAGTCGGGAATCTGGCTACACCTTC. This codes for CASSRESGYTF.

This clone came up once. This rearrangement joins TRBV7-2 to TRBJ2-1; 14 nucleotides match TRBD2. V gave up 5 bases and J gave up 7 bases; unmatched junction bases: 4. Germline V CDR1 and CDR2: SGHTA, FQGNSA. The CDR3 covers 15 residues. CDR3 bases: TGTGCCAGCAGCCGCCGACTAGCGGGAGGGAATGAGCAGTTCTTC. Residues: CASSRRLAGGNEQFF.

The chain recombines TRBV2 with TRBJ2-3; 8 nucleotides match TRBD2. CDR1 and CDR2 (germline): SNHLY, FYNNEI. The V and J ends lost 6 bases and 5 bases, in that order; junction bases with no gene match: 7. CDR3 length: 14 residues. The CDR3 bases are TGTGCCAGCAGCCTAGCGGGTCGGCAAGATACGCAGTATTTT. Translated, it gives CASSLAGRQDTQYF.

The chain uses TRBV5-1 and TRBJ2-2; D is unresolved. The CDR3 covers 15 residues. Trimming shortened V by 2 bases and J by 0 bases, and 8 bases separated the two germline ends. Germline V gene sequence: CDR1 SGHRS, CDR2 YFSETQ. CDR3 residues: CASSFGRSNTGELFF. CDR3 bases: TGCGCCAGCAGCTTTGGCAGGTCGAACACCGGGGAGCTGTTTTTT.

Comments on this clone: This CDR3 is also generated by other DNA sequences in the sample. The rearrangement joins TRBV7-8 to TRBJ2-5; D tentatively fits TRBD1 or TRBD2 (5 bases each). Trimming left V 1 base short and J 4 bases short, with 13 bases between. Per germline, CDR1 SGHVS and CDR2 FQNEAQ. The CDR3 runs to 15 residues. CDR3: CASSLGGGRGETQYF. CDR3 DNA sequence: TGTGCCAGCAGCTTAGGTGGGGGAAGGGGAGAGACCCAGTACTTC.

In DNA, the CDR3 is TGCGCCAGCAGTCCCATCTCCTACAATGAGCAGTTCTTC. It translates to CASSPISYNEQFF. V is TRBV5-1 and J is TRBJ2-1; D is ambiguous. Trimming cost V 5 bases and J 0 bases, with 6 bases left between them. The length of the CDR3 is 13 residues. CDR1 SGHRS and CDR2 YFSETQ come from the germline V gene.

The table lists this clone with a count of one. This chain links TRBV5-1 with TRBJ2-7; 7 bases map to TRBD1. CDR1 is SGHRS and CDR2 is YFSETQ in the germline V gene. CDR3 length: 13 amino acids. V shed 5 bases and J 4 bases; nucleotides not matched to a gene: 6. CDR3: CASRAGTEYEQYF. The CDR3 coding sequence is TGCGCCAGCAGGGCCGGGACAGAGTACGAGCAGTACTTC.

The rearrangement uses TRBV28 and TRBJ1-5; TRBD1 matches at 9 bases. There are 14 residues in the CDR3. The V gene end was trimmed by 4 bases and the J gene end by 7 bases; junction bases not matched to a gene: 5. From germline, CDR1 is MDHEN and CDR2 SYDVKM. The DNA for the CDR3 is TGTGCCAGCAGTTCCGACAGGGGGTGGCAGCCCCAGCATTTT. Its protein is CASSSDRGWQPQHF.

The CDR3 bases are TGCGCCAGCAGCCGGGACAGGCAGGGGAATGAGCAGTTCTTC. Amino acids: CASSRDRQGNEQFF. The chain has TRBV5-1 and TRBJ2-1, with TRBD1 matching over 8 bases. There are 14 residues in the CDR3. V lost 4 bases, J lost 7 bases, and 7 bases stayed unmatched. Looked up from germline, CDR1 is SGHRS and CDR2 is YFSETQ.

The J gene is TRBJ2-1, the V gene TRBV7-3; 7 nucleotides match TRBD2. The ends lost 2 bases at V and 4 bases at J; junction bases unmatched: 8. The V gene's germline CDR1 is SGHTA and CDR2 FQGTGA. CDR3 size: 16 residues. CDR3 sequence: CASSLFGGSSYNEQFF. Written as DNA, the CDR3 is TGTGCCAGCAGCTTATTCGGCGGGAGCTCTTACAATGAGCAGTTCTTC.

J is TRBJ2-5 and V is TRBV19; 8 bases line up with TRBD2. Germline V gives CDR1 LNHDA, CDR2 SQIVND (reference sequence). The CDR3 contains 15 residues. Germline trimming cut 7 bases from V and 2 bases from J; bases unmatched to any gene: 9. Here the CDR3 reads CASKEVLAGQETQYF. The CDR3, as DNA: TGTGCCAGTAAGGAAGTCTTAGCGGGACAAGAGACCCAGTACTTC. Based on the CDR3 plus reference TRBV19 and TRBJ2-5, the full variable domain is DGGITQSPKYLFRKEGQNVTLSCEQNLNHDAMYWYRQDPGQGLRLIYYSQIVNDFQKGDIAEGYSVSREKKESFPLTVTSAQKNPTAFYLCASKEVLAGQETQYFGPGTRLLVL.

This rearrangement joins TRBV6-6 to TRBJ2-1; 9 nucleotides align to TRBD2. With V trimmed by 7 bases and J by 6 bases, 10 bases remained unmatched. In germline, CDR1 is MNHNY, CDR2 SVGAGI (reference sequence). This CDR3 comprises 15 residues. In nucleotides, the CDR3 is TGTGCCAGCACCCAAAGCGGGAGGTTAAGCAATGAGCAGTTCTTC. Protein sequence: CASTQSGRLSNEQFF.

The chain couples TRBV28 to TRBJ2-3, with D perhaps TRBD1 (5 bases). Germline CDR1 MDHEN, CDR2 SYDVKM. V lost 6 bases and J lost 6, with 13 bases in between. The length of the CDR3 is 13 residues. The CDR3 coding sequence is TGTGCCAGCAGCTGGCAGGGAAGGGATACGCAGTATTTT. This encodes CASSWQGRDTQYF. Full variable domain (remainder filled in from reference TRBV28 and TRBJ2-3): DVKVTQSSRYLVKRTGEKVFLECVQDMDHENMFWYRQDPGLGLRLIYFSYDVKMKEKGDIPEGYSVSREKKERFSLILESASTNQTSMYLCASSWQGRDTQYFGPGTRLTVL.

The chain combines TRBV2 with TRBJ2-1, with D perhaps matching TRBD1 (6 bases). V shed 3 bases and J shed 0 bases, with 9 bases lying between them. The CDR3 is made up of 15 amino acids. CDR1 and CDR2 from the germline V gene are SNHLY and FYNNEI. CDR3 sequence reads: CASSDQGSSYNEQFF. CDR3 bases: TGTGCCAGCAGTGATCAGGGGAGCTCCTACAATGAGCAGTTCTTC.

V usage is TRBV28 and J usage is TRBJ1-4; D gene uncertain. Trimming shortened V by 8 bases and J by 5 bases, and 9 bases separated the two germline ends. The CDR3 is 12 residues long. Germline loops: CDR1 MDHEN, CDR2 SYDVKM. CDR3 sequence (DNA): TGTGCCAGCGGCACCCCGAATGAAAAACTGTTTTTT. Encoded protein: CASGTPNEKLFF.

The rearrangement joins TRBV2 to TRBJ2-7, with D perhaps TRBD2 (5 bases). This CDR3 is 15 amino acids long. CDR1 and CDR2 from the germline V gene are SNHLY and FYNNEI. Deletions cut 1 base from V and 5 bases from J, with 15 bases between. CDR3 sequence (DNA): TGTGCCAGCAGTGAAGGGAGGATTCGAAGCAACGAGCAGTACTTC. Amino acids: CASSEGRIRSNEQYF. The variable domain in full, completed from reference TRBV2 and TRBJ2-7, reads EPEVTQTPSHQVTQMGQEVILRCVPISNHLYFYWYRQILGQKVEFLVSFYNNEISEKSEIFDDQFSVERPDGSNFTLKIRSTKLEDSAMYFCASSEGRIRSNEQYFGPGTRLTVT.

The chain is built from TRBV9 and TRBJ2-1, with TRBD2 matching 14 bases. V trimming: 5 bases; J trimming: 1 base; junction bases outside the gene matches: 14. The germline V gene encodes CDR1 SGDLS and CDR2 YYNGEE. The CDR3 loop spans 20 amino acids. CDR3 residues: CASSVSSGTSGSSSYNEQFF. The CDR3 DNA follows: TGTGCCAGCAGTGTTAGCTCCGGGACTAGCGGGAGTAGTTCCTACAATGAGCAGTTCTTC.

The chain has TRBV7-7 and TRBJ2-2; D unresolved. Between the trimmed V and J ends, which lost 5 bases and 4 bases, there was a span of 8 bases. The CDR3 runs 13 residues. Germline V CDR1 and CDR2: SSHAT, FNYEAQ (reference sequence). The CDR3 DNA sequence: TGTGCCAGCAGCGGCAGTGGCACCGGGGAGCTGTTTTTT. Residues: CASSGSGTGELFF.

As for this clone: This sample also contains other DNA sequences that code for the same CDR3. The chain has TRBV28 and TRBJ1-1; D remains unclear. V was pared by 2 bases and J by 4 bases, with 5 bases between. CDR3 length equals 12 residues. Germline values: CDR1 MDHEN, CDR2 SYDVKM. The CDR3 region is CASSLLPTEAFF. The DNA of the CDR3 is TGTGCCAGCAGTTTACTACCCACTGAAGCTTTCTTT.